Listed here is a single T cell receptor (beta chain). This record comes from a study of identical twins. The CDR3 is 14 residues long. Between the trimmed V and J ends, which lost 2 bases and 8 bases, there was a span of 12 bases. CDR1 and CDR2 (germline): MDHEN, SYDVKM. TCRdb ran MiXCR on the 5' RACE reads and lists one entry per CDR3 protein. This sample has 1.5 million to 2 million distinct CDR3 sequences, with roughly 35% found just once. The sequence was obtained from a newborn girl in good health. V usage is TRBV28 and J usage is TRBJ1-4; D remains ambiguous. Sequenced material: cord blood. The CDR3 DNA follows: TGTGCCAGCAGTTTACGGCCCCACGTGGAAAAACTGTTTTTT. It is translated as CASSLRPHVEKLFF.